The clone carrying this T cell receptor beta chain came up many times. Its antigen remains unidentified. The sample comes from a study of CD8 T cells in ankylosing spondylitis. Study-wide findings and caveats: From matched ankylosing spondylitis synovial fluid, disease-linked clones were reportedly recovered at significantly enriched levels. A TCR beta motif of several highly homologous variants seemed to mark ankylosing spondylitis blood.

TCR beta libraries were made by quantitative 5'-RACE with molecular barcodes. TCRdb fed the 5' RACE reads into MiXCR, producing one record per CDR3 protein. Altogether under 150,000 distinct CDR3 sequences are present, roughly 15% being singletons, with the ten largest covering around 3%. V lost 1 base and J lost 5, with 9 bases in between. The CDR3 loop spans 12 amino acids. CDR1 is DFQATT and CDR2 is SNEGSKA in the germline V gene (reference sequence). The material sequenced was blood, either unsorted or a sorted T cell fraction (not recorded which). V and J are TRBV20-1 and TRBJ2-7; D ambiguous. The receptor was isolated from a female donor with ankylosing spondylitis or in good health (not recorded which). The CDR3 reads CSARGLFDEQYF. The CDR3 region has the DNA TGCAGTGCTAGAGGTCTATTTGACGAGCAGTACTTC.